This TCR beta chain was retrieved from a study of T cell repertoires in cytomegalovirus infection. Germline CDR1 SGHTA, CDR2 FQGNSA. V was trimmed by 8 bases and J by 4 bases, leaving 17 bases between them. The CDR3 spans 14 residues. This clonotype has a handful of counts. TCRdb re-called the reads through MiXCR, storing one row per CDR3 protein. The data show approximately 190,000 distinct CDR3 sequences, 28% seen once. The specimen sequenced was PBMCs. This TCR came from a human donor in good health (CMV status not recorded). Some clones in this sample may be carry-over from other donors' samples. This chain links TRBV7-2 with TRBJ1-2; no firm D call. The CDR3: CASHLSRTAYGYTF. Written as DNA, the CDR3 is TGTGCCAGCCATCTAAGTCGGACTGCCTATGGCTACACCTTC.